The sequence of this T cell receptor (beta chain) was determined in a study of immune evolution from preneoplasia to lung adenocarcinoma (dated by TCRdb to 2020 to 2022). Concerning the study at large: The study profiled immune contexture across lung adenocarcinoma precursors and invasive adenocarcinoma using immune gene expression, TCR sequencing and multiplex immunofluorescence. POLYSOLVER was used to infer class I HLA alleles from exome data, and LOHHLA was used to detect allele-specific HLA loss. Resected precursor lesions (AAH, AIS, MIA) and invasive adenocarcinomas were compared against paired morphologically normal lung tissue. The immune data were integrated with whole exome sequencing and methylation data obtained from the same cohort of nodules. The study reported that about 100 samples were used for TCR sequencing. Sample size was based on specimen availability rather than a prior power calculation. The TCR sequencing data were obtained from about 47 patients. The overall cohort comprised roughly 52 patients with pulmonary nodules who underwent surgical resection.

Between 2014 and 2017, the patients underwent resection in either Japan or China. Histologic diagnosis of each case was confirmed independently by two lung cancer pathologists on H&E slides. DNA was isolated from FFPE tissue using the AllPrep DNA/RNA FFPE Kit. A remark on this clone: Its target antigen remains unknown. No base quality information exists; no much larger clone differs at one position.

Reading the germline V gene (reference sequence) gives CDR1 LNHDA and CDR2 SQIVND. The V and J ends are trimmed by 0 bases and 1 base, leaving 19 bases between them. The CDR3 runs 18 amino acids, cysteine and phenylalanine included. Of the read, only the CDR3 DNA is kept; its 54 bases are in frame from base 1. General study outcomes and caveats: The findings were based on association rather than direct causation, and larger cohorts with long-term follow-up and longitudinal biopsies were deemed needed. The highest top T cell clone frequencies were observed in normal lung, and a progressive decrease in top T cell clone frequencies appeared to occur from AAH through AIS, MIA and invasive adenocarcinoma. Clonality was highest in normal lung, while later-stage lesions appeared to show lower clonality but higher T cell density and diversity. All patients were from Japan and China, so applicability to Western populations was uncertain.

Using the immunoSEQ hsTCRbeta Kit, TCR beta CDR3 regions were sequenced from DNA. The authors' pipeline ran thus. The ImmunoSEQ Analyzer was used to analyse the TCR sequencing data. T cell clonality was defined as 1 minus Pielou's evenness, as computed on productive rearrangements. To measure T cell diversity, the inverse Simpson index was applied to productive templates. T cell density was expressed as TCR beta template counts normalized to usable DNA, with usable DNA estimated by amplifying and sequencing housekeeping genes. TCR metrics were compared across histologic stages using two-sided Kruskal-Wallis tests. The clones in this table, taken by TCRdb from immuneACCESS, are in-frame only. Not every clone is retained; where verified, under half of the shortfall comes from an unresolved V gene, and the cause of the rest is unknown. V, J and clone size derive from that table, while D and trimming were established from the DNA sequence. The sample includes fewer than 3,500 clones, with roughly 85% observed a single time. The top ten constitute 8.5% of the sample.

This receptor was identified in a person aged 70 to 79 with lung adenocarcinoma. The chain employs TRBV19 and TRBJ2-7, with no confidently assigned D gene. Sample: FFPE adjacent normal lung tissue. The DNA sequence reads TGTGCCAGTAGTATAGAGACCCTCGGGCAGGCCCTGTCCTACGAGCAGTACTTC. Translated, it gives CASSIETLGQALSYEQYF.